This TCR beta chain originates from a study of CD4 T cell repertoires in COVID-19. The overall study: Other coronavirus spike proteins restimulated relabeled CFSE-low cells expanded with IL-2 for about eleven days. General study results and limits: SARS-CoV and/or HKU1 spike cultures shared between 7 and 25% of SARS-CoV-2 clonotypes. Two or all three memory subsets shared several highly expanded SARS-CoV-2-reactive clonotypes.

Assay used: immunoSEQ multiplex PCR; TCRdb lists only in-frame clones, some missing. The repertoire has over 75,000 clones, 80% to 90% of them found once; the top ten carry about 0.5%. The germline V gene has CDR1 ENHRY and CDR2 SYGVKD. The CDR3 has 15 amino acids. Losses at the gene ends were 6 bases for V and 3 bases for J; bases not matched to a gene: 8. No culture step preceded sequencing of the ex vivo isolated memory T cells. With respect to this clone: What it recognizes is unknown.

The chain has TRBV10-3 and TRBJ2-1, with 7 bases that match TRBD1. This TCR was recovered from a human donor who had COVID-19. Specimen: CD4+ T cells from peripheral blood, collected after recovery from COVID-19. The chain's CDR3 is CAISEGAIFYNEQFF. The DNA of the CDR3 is TGTGCCATCAGCGAGGGGGCAATCTTCTACAATGAGCAGTTCTTC.